This T cell receptor (beta chain) derives from a study of T cell responses to AZD1222 COVID-19 vaccine (dated by TCRdb to the early 2020s). General notes on the study: TCR sequencing was performed for 233 trial participants, of whom approximately 200 were given two doses of AZD1222 and roughly 25 were given two doses of MenACWY control vaccine. Enrollment into the trials was organized by age into subgroups of 18-55, 56-69 and 70-plus years, and those subgroups contained roughly 150, 30 and 60 TCR-sequenced participants, respectively. General findings and caveats noted by the study authors: Spike-specific TCR breadth and depth rose significantly after two AZD1222 doses compared with day 0 and with MenACWY recipients. No day 14 peak-response samples were available, so repertoires were characterized only after the peak T cell response. Most participants were white British and females outnumbered males, and the authors suggested that clonal diversity may have been underestimated. Reportedly, almost half of the unique spike-specific TCRs recognized epitopes lying outside the regions that are mutated in the B.1.351 and B.1.1.7 variants. The 56-69-year group was small, and its depth increase did not reach significance, likely because of low power. CD4 TCRs associated with the vaccine covered the entire spike protein, and the dominant responses were in regions 160-218 and 743-854. Conclusions about previously exposed vaccinees are limited because only six or seven AZD1222 recipients were SARS-CoV-2 seropositive at baseline.

The time point tag for this specimen amounts to: baseline before first vaccination. The sample's treatment or condition label, in plain terms: meningococcal conjugate vaccine given as trial control. Vaccinee samples were obtained from the UK trials COV001 and COV002, which included a single-blind randomized controlled phase 2/3 trial of AZD1222 (ChAdOx1 nCoV-19) in healthy adults. For TCRbeta chain sequencing, PBMC samples from trial participants were taken at day 0 and at day 28 after the second dose. On this clone: Its cognate antigen has yet to be identified. Within one base of it there is no much larger clone, and no base qualities were kept.

The CDR3 regions of human TCRbeta chains were analyzed by immunosequencing. The authors' analysis ran thus. TCRs in the repertoires were matched against a reference library of SARS-CoV-2-specific TCRs that had been generated with the MIRA antigen-specificity platform. Breadth was defined as the fraction of unique TCRs that were SARS-CoV-2-associated, and depth was defined as the fraction of total T cells that were SARS-CoV-2-associated. Each spike-specific TCR was assigned to its reactive spike region and to a CD4 or CD8 class using the MIRA data. Log10-transformed breadth and depth values were compared by one-way ANOVA with Sidak's multiple comparisons tests. TCRdb carries this immuneACCESS record with in-frame sequences only. Its versions omit some clonotypes, under half of them owing to an unresolved V gene in the studies checked, with the rest unexplained. V, J and clone size are those of that table, while D and trimming were read from the DNA. This sample gives approximately 160,000 clones in total; 70% to 90% of them show up just once. Of the sample, about 3.2% is held by the ten largest clones.

This sequence was found in an adult in good health. Sequenced material: peripheral blood, taken on day 0 of MenACWY control vaccination.

The CDR3 region: CASNPRSDSLGEQYF. DNA sequence: TGTGCCAGCAACCCTAGATCGGACAGTTTGGGCGAGCAGTACTTC. This sequence uses TRBV6-5 and TRBJ2-7; TRBD1 is perhaps the D gene, given 6 matching bases. The CDR3 holds 15 amino acids from the cysteine to the phenylalanine. Only the CDR3 portion is preserved as DNA: 45 bases, with reading frame beginning at the first base. V was cut back by 7 bases and J by 6 bases, leaving a gap of 22 bases between them. CDR1 and CDR2, per the germline V gene, are MNHEY and SVGAGI.